Listed here are 9 T cell receptor beta chains from one sample, sequenced in a study of blood T cell repertoires in COVID-19. The repertoire was sequenced with immunoSEQ multiplex PCR; TCRdb's copy has only in-frame clones and lacks some. The sample has some 260,000 clones, around 90% seen once. The specimen sequenced was PBMCs or T cells enriched from blood (not recorded which). These TCRs come from a woman younger than 45 with acute COVID-19.

V is TRBV28 and J is TRBJ1-1; weak D call: TRBD1 (6 bases). The CDR3 length is 15 residues. V was pared by 2 bases and J by 1 base, with 11 bases between. CDR1 MDHEN and CDR2 SYDVKM come from the germline V gene. The CDR3 protein is CASSLPTGWNTEAFF. The CDR3 DNA follows: TGTGCCAGCAGTTTACCAACAGGGTGGAACACTGAAGCTTTCTTT.

V is TRBV7-3 and J is TRBJ2-1; the D gene is possibly TRBD1 (6 bases). V lost 3 bases and J 4 bases, leaving 13 bases between the germline ends. The germline V gene encodes CDR1 SGHTA and CDR2 FQGTGA. The length of the CDR3 is 15 residues. CDR3 sequence reads: CASSFTQTGYNEQFF. The CDR3 DNA sequence: TGTGCCAGCAGCTTCACTCAAACAGGGTACAATGAGCAGTTCTTC.

This clone occurred a few times. The rearrangement joins TRBV11-3 to TRBJ2-1, with TRBD2 identical over 8 bases. CDR3 size: 18 residues. Looked up from germline, CDR1 is SGHNT and CDR2 is YENEEA. V was clipped by 5 bases and J by 7 bases; unmatched bases: 19. In nucleotides, the CDR3 is TGTGCCAGCAGCGACACATGGTCTCCACAGCGGGAGTTAAATGAGCAGTTCTTC. Translated, it gives CASSDTWSPQRELNEQFF.

There are many counts of this clone. The rearrangement joins TRBV9 to TRBJ1-3; the D gene is possibly TRBD1 (6 bases). V lost 4 bases, J lost 1 base, and 15 bases lay in between. Germline CDR1 reads SGDLS; CDR2 reads YYNGEE. This CDR3 is 16 amino acids long. The CDR3 region has the DNA TGTGCCAGCAGCCCAGGACAGTCCCAATCTGGAAACACCATATATTTT. It specifies CASSPGQSQSGNTIYF. The full variable domain, its missing parts supplied by reference TRBV9 and TRBJ1-3, is DSGVTQTPKHLITATGQRVTLRCSPRSGDLSVYWYQQSLDQGLQFLIQYYNGEERAKGNILERFSAQQFPDLHSELNLSSLELGDSALYFCASSPGQSQSGNTIYFGEGSWLTVV.

The genes are TRBV7-6 and TRBJ2-6; 8 bases line up with TRBD1. The germline V gene has CDR1 SGHVS and CDR2 FNYEAQ. J gave up 1 base and V 5 bases, and 7 bases lay outside the gene matches. The CDR3 covers 17 residues. The CDR3 loop is CASSAQGAVSGANVLTF. The CDR3 nucleotides are TGTGCCAGCAGCGCCCAGGGGGCGGTTTCTGGGGCCAACGTCCTGACTTTC.

V gene TRBV10-3 combines with J gene TRBJ1-5; D might be TRBD1 (6 bases). Trimming took off 8 bases at V and 3 bases at J, with 14 bases between the two ends. Germline-derived CDR1 and CDR2 are ENHRY and SYGVKD. The CDR3 loop spans 14 amino acids. The DNA of the CDR3 is TGTGCCATCGGCACAGGACAGAACAATCAGCCCCAGCATTTT. This gives the protein CAIGTGQNNQPQHF.

The genes are TRBV5-5 and TRBJ1-5, with 8 bases identical to TRBD1. The V and J ends lost 3 bases and 5 bases, in that order; junction bases with no gene match: 4. CDR3 length equals 14 residues. CDR1 is SGHKS, CDR2 YYEKEE, per germline (reference sequence). For the CDR3, the DNA is TGTGCCAGCAGCTCAGGACAGGGAGATCAGCCCCAGCATTTT. Translation: CASSSGQGDQPQHF.

This chain uses TRBV2 with TRBJ1-3; D call uncertain. CDR1 SNHLY and CDR2 FYNNEI come from the germline V gene. Trimming took off 7 bases at V and 4 bases at J, with 14 bases between the two ends. This CDR3 spans 14 amino acids. The CDR3 DNA is TGTGCCAGCAAGCGGGAGGTAGAGGGAAACACCATATATTTT. Protein product: CASKREVEGNTIYF.

The chain employs TRBV9 and TRBJ2-7, with 9 bases that match TRBD2. V lost 3 bases, J lost 6 bases, and 7 bases stayed unmatched. This CDR3 is built from 14 residues. Germline V CDR1 and CDR2: SGDLS, YYNGEE. In DNA form, the CDR3 reads TGTGCCAGCAGCGGGGGAGCGGGAGGCTCCGAGCAGTACTTC. Translation: CASSGGAGGSEQYF.